This T cell receptor (beta chain) originates from a study of Graves' ophthalmopathy and Graves' hyperthyroidism (dated by TCRdb to 2016 to 2019). For the wider study: Peripheral blood samples were taken at the time of initial diagnosis, before any treatment was given. The study used signatures of the TCR beta repertoire to tell Graves' ophthalmopathy apart from Graves' hyperthyroidism and to predict which patients would progress to ophthalmopathy. In total, around 130 blood samples were TCR-sequenced: around 42 ophthalmopathy, 80 or so hyperthyroidism and some 17 hyperthyroidism-to-ophthalmopathy patients. A discovery set of 95 to 100 patients (43 ophthalmopathy, 55 to 60 stable hyperthyroidism) was enrolled to explore V-J signatures distinguishing ophthalmopathy from hyperthyroidism. An independent validation cohort comprised under 20 hyperthyroidism patients and 15 to 17 patients who later progressed from hyperthyroidism to ophthalmopathy. In about 6 hyperthyroidism patients, the T-cell repertoire of thyroid tissue was compared with the T-cell repertoire of blood. Following sampling, methimazole starting at 30 mg daily was administered to hyperthyroidism patients, and high-dose intravenous methylprednisolone was administered to ophthalmopathy patients. The 95 to 100 discovery patients were randomly split 7:3 into training and test sets.

Hyperthyroidism was defined as stable when no progression to ophthalmopathy occurred within 18 months of follow-up. Hyperthyroidism patients were newly diagnosed, were aged 18 to 65 years, and had a disease duration under 2 months. Patients with other autoimmune diseases, uncontrolled infections, pregnancy or lactation were excluded. Clinical symptoms, serum thyroxine, TRAb, thyroid ultrasound and orbital computed tomography were used for diagnosis. Ficoll-Paque density gradient centrifugation was used to isolate PBMCs from around 10 ml of fresh peripheral blood. Trizol reagent was used to extract the total RNA, and its quality was then checked on an Agilent 2100 Bioanalyzer. For repertoire sequencing, TCR beta CDR3 regions were amplified from RNA transcripts. HTBI primers and the Qiagen OneStep RT-PCR kit were used in a first-round RT-PCR, which was followed by a second-round multiplex PCR, size selection and purification. Libraries were sequenced paired-end with 100 bp reads on an Illumina HiSeq2000. In the original analysis: SOAPnuke was used to process the reads, removing any read that contained adapters or uncalled bases, had a mean Phred below 15, or lacked an exact match to the constant primer or identifier. COPE v1.2.5 was used to merge the high-quality paired reads. Each unique nucleotide sequence was defined as a clonotype, and clonotypes were aligned to IMGT TRB V, D and J references with MiTCR v1.1. Only V-J combinations with frequency above 0.0001 were analysed, covering around 99% of repertoires. For each V-J combination, a TCR clonal expansion and chaos score was defined as F50 clonal expansion divided by the chaos observed in the TCRdist matrix. Welch's t-statistics and random forest were used to reduce the features to about twelve V-J combinations, which were then used as input to a naive Bayes classifier. Thyroid-blood repertoire similarity was quantified with the Morisita-Horn index. TCRdb itself trimmed the public reads at Q25 with fastp, ran MiXCR and retained productive beta chains. Rows matching on CDR3 protein sequence are summarized as one entry with the most common DNA and genes. Clone size and V and J calls follow TCRdb, not the original study. For this sample there are 500,000 to 700,000 distinct CDR3 sequences; approximately 22% appear just once. The top ten constitute approximately 7% of the sample.

What the research found in general, with its limitations: In cross-validation, the 13-signature model distinguished ophthalmopathy from stable hyperthyroidism with approximately 90% sensitivity and around 81% specificity, and in the test set the corresponding values were around 78% and 73%. Among expanded thyroid clonotypes with frequency above 0.001, most also showed up in blood, which suggests that blood repertoires may reflect the thyroid immune response. In validation, the model predicted ophthalmopathy progression with about 71% sensitivity and roughly 78% specificity; eleven to twelve predicted patients were CT-confirmed with GO in a median of around 6.5 months. No statistical method was used to predetermine the sample size, and group allocation was not hidden from the investigators.

The CDR3 has 14 amino acids, counting the end cysteine and phenylalanine. The only DNA kept is the CDR3, 42 bases in frame from the first base. According to the germline V gene, CDR1 reads SNHLY and CDR2 reads FYNNEI. V and J are truncated by 1 base and 0 bases respectively, leaving an intervening sequence of 6 bases. This clonotype showed up many times. Its target antigen remains unknown. No base quality information exists; no much larger clone differs at one position. Sequencing was performed on peripheral blood. The chain uses TRBV2 and TRBJ1-1, with the D gene too uncertain to name. This clonotype originated in a woman younger than 35 with stable Graves' hyperthyroidism. Some clones in this sample may be carry-over from other donors' samples. Donor details come from another sample of the same person, matched by shared clones. The CDR3 is CASSEGRVNTEAFF. The sequenced DNA is TGTGCCAGCAGTGAAGGGCGGGTGAACACTGAAGCTTTCTTT.